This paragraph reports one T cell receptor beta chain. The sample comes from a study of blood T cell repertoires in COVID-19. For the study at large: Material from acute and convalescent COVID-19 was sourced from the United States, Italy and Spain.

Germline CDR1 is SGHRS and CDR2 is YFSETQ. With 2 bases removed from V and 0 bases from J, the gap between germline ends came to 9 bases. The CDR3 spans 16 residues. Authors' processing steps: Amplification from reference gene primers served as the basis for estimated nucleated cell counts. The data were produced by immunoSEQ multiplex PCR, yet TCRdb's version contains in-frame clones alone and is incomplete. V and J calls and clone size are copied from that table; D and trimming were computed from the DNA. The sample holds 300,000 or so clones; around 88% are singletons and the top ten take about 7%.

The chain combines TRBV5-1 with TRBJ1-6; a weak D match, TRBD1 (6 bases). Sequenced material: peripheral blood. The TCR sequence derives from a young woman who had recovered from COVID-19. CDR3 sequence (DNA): TGCGCCAGCAGCTTAACAGGGAGCTCCTATAATTCACCCCTCCACTTT. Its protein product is CASSLTGSSYNSPLHF. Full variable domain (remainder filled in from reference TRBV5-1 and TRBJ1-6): KAGVTQTPRYLIKTRGQQVTLSCSPISGHRSVSWYQQTPGQGLQFLFEYFSETQRNKGNFPGRFSGRQFSNSRSEMNVSTLELGDSALYLCASSLTGSSYNSPLHFGNGTRLTVT.